The rows below give T cell receptor beta chains drawn from one sample of a study of cytomegalovirus exposure and HLA in healthy donors. Assay used: immunoSEQ multiplex PCR; TCRdb lists only in-frame clones, some missing. This sample has 130,000 or so clones, with roughly 80% found just once. The sequenced sample consisted of PBMCs. The receptors were sampled from a woman in her thirties or forties in good health and CMV-seronegative. Both conserved end residues are part of each CDR3. D genes are given only for firm matches. Expanded clones are given a class, and other clones once, few, many or no size at all.

j_call: TRBJ1-2; d_call: TRBD1; v_call: TRBV28; clone_size: -; cdr3_aa: CASRTTGDPLNYGYTF; cdr3_nt: TGTGCCAGCAGGACGACAGGGGATCCCCTAAACTATGGCTACACCTTC
j_call: TRBJ1-5; d_call: -; v_call: TRBV6-1; clone_size: -; cdr3_aa: CAGSERTGNQPQHF; cdr3_nt: TGTGCCGGCAGTGAAAGGACTGGGAATCAGCCCCAGCATTTT
j_call: TRBJ2-1; d_call: TRBD2; v_call: TRBV28; clone_size: -; cdr3_aa: CASSALSGTSGTNEQFF; cdr3_nt: TGTGCCAGCAGTGCACTTTCCGGGACTAGCGGGACCAATGAGCAGTTCTTC
j_call: TRBJ2-7; d_call: TRBD2; v_call: TRBV7-9; clone_size: -; cdr3_aa: CASSPGGYSYEQYF; cdr3_nt: TGTGCCAGCAGCCCGGGGGGTTACTCCTACGAGCAGTACTTC
j_call: TRBJ2-1; d_call: -; v_call: TRBV7-6; clone_size: -; cdr3_aa: CASSLAWRDHEQFF; cdr3_nt: TGTGCCAGCAGCTTAGCTTGGCGGGATCATGAGCAGTTCTTC
j_call: TRBJ2-7; d_call: -; v_call: TRBV4-3; clone_size: few; cdr3_aa: CASSQSSGSTYEQYF; cdr3_nt: TGCGCCAGCAGCCAATCCAGCGGGTCAACCTACGAGCAGTACTTC
j_call: TRBJ2-1; d_call: TRBD2; v_call: TRBV10-3; clone_size: once; cdr3_aa: CAIRVRTSSGEQFF; cdr3_nt: TGTGCCATCAGGGTAAGGACTAGCAGCGGTGAGCAGTTCTTC
j_call: TRBJ2-6; d_call: -; v_call: TRBV5-1; clone_size: medium-sized; cdr3_aa: CASFRGTGANVLTF; cdr3_nt: TGCGCCAGCTTCAGGGGCACTGGGGCCAACGTCCTGACTTTC
j_call: TRBJ2-5; d_call: -; v_call: TRBV7-2; clone_size: -; cdr3_aa: CASTRPGQETQYF; cdr3_nt: TGTGCCAGCACCCGACCGGGACAAGAGACCCAGTACTTC
j_call: TRBJ2-1; d_call: -; v_call: TRBV27; clone_size: few; cdr3_aa: CASSRDSSSYNEQFF; cdr3_nt: TGTGCCAGCAGCCGGGACTCAAGCTCCTACAATGAGCAGTTCTTC
j_call: TRBJ2-7; d_call: -; v_call: TRBV28; clone_size: -; cdr3_aa: CASSNGQGGYEQYF; cdr3_nt: TGTGCCAGCAGTAACGGACAGGGAGGGTACGAGCAGTACTTC
j_call: TRBJ1-1; d_call: -; v_call: TRBV6-6; clone_size: few; cdr3_aa: CASRLGGYAEAFF; cdr3_nt: TGTGCCAGCAGGCTGGGCGGGTACGCTGAAGCTTTCTTT
j_call: TRBJ1-4; d_call: TRBD1; v_call: TRBV6-1; clone_size: -; cdr3_aa: CASSDPDRGPRF; cdr3_nt: TGTGCCAGCAGTGACCCCGACAGGGGGCCTCGATTT
j_call: TRBJ1-2; d_call: -; v_call: TRBV5-1; clone_size: few; cdr3_aa: CASRIILGDYGYTF; cdr3_nt: TGCGCCAGCCGAATCATACTTGGAGACTATGGCTACACCTTC
j_call: TRBJ2-7; d_call: -; v_call: TRBV6-1; clone_size: -; cdr3_aa: CANSISVSYEQYF; cdr3_nt: TGTGCCAATAGCATTTCAGTCTCCTACGAGCAGTACTTC
j_call: TRBJ2-3; d_call: -; v_call: TRBV4-2; clone_size: -; cdr3_aa: CASSQDWAVAGSTDTQYF; cdr3_nt: TGTGCCAGCAGCCAAGACTGGGCAGTGGCGGGATCCACAGATACGCAGTATTTT
j_call: TRBJ1-4; d_call: TRBD1; v_call: TRBV28; clone_size: -; cdr3_aa: CASTRGTVRPNEKLFF; cdr3_nt: TGTGCCAGCACCCGTGGGACAGTTCGCCCTAATGAAAAACTGTTTTTT
j_call: TRBJ2-1; d_call: TRBD2; v_call: TRBV9; clone_size: -; cdr3_aa: CASSPRTSGSSYNEQFF; cdr3_nt: TGTGCCAGCAGCCCTCGGACTAGCGGGAGTTCCTACAATGAGCAGTTCTTC
j_call: TRBJ2-5; d_call: -; v_call: TRBV20-1; clone_size: -; cdr3_aa: CSANKETQYF; cdr3_nt: TGCAGTGCTAATAAAGAGACCCAGTACTTC
j_call: TRBJ2-7; d_call: -; v_call: TRBV27; clone_size: -; cdr3_aa: CASSYQGSSYEQYF; cdr3_nt: TGTGCCAGCAGTTACCAGGGGAGCTCCTACGAGCAGTACTTC
j_call: TRBJ1-6; d_call: TRBD1; v_call: TRBV9; clone_size: -; cdr3_aa: CASGRGNSPLHF; cdr3_nt: TGTGCCAGCGGCAGGGGGAATTCACCCCTCCACTTT
j_call: TRBJ2-7; d_call: TRBD2; v_call: TRBV11-2; clone_size: few; cdr3_aa: CASSSQAGTAYEQYF; cdr3_nt: TGTGCCAGCAGCTCCCAAGCGGGAACCGCCTACGAGCAGTACTTC
j_call: TRBJ2-5; d_call: -; v_call: TRBV19; clone_size: -; cdr3_aa: CASSNQGWETQYF; cdr3_nt: TGTGCCAGTAGTAACCAGGGGTGGGAGACCCAGTACTTC
j_call: TRBJ2-1; d_call: TRBD1; v_call: TRBV25-1; clone_size: -; cdr3_aa: CASSVRQGYNEQFF; cdr3_nt: TGTGCCAGCAGTGTCCGACAGGGTTACAATGAGCAGTTCTTC
j_call: TRBJ2-3; d_call: TRBD2; v_call: TRBV28; clone_size: -; cdr3_aa: CASSWTSGSTDTQYF; cdr3_nt: TGTGCCAGCAGCTGGACTAGCGGGAGTACAGATACGCAGTATTTT
j_call: TRBJ2-1; d_call: TRBD2; v_call: TRBV5-1; clone_size: -; cdr3_aa: CASSSSATSVHNEQFF; cdr3_nt: TGCGCCAGCAGCTCCTCCGCGACTAGCGTTCACAATGAGCAGTTCTTC
j_call: TRBJ2-7; d_call: TRBD2; v_call: TRBV11-3; clone_size: -; cdr3_aa: CASSSTGTRNEQYF; cdr3_nt: TGTGCCAGCAGCTCTACCGGGACTAGAAACGAGCAGTACTTC
j_call: TRBJ2-1; d_call: -; v_call: TRBV5-4; clone_size: few; cdr3_aa: CASSLGGLRSYNEQFF; cdr3_nt: TGTGCCAGCAGCTTGGGCGGACTTCGCTCCTACAATGAGCAGTTCTTC
j_call: TRBJ2-1; d_call: TRBD1; v_call: TRBV5-1; clone_size: -; cdr3_aa: CASSLGQEAFRNEQFF; cdr3_nt: TGCGCCAGCAGCTTAGGACAGGAGGCATTTCGTAATGAGCAGTTCTTC
j_call: TRBJ2-3; d_call: -; v_call: TRBV29-1; clone_size: -; cdr3_aa: CSAESLVPLRYF; cdr3_nt: TGCAGCGCCGAGAGTCTGGTGCCTTTAAGGTATTTT
j_call: TRBJ2-2; d_call: TRBD2; v_call: TRBV9; clone_size: few; cdr3_aa: CASSASGRVPGELFF; cdr3_nt: TGTGCCAGCAGCGCTAGCGGGAGGGTACCCGGGGAGCTGTTTTTT
j_call: TRBJ2-5; d_call: TRBD2; v_call: TRBV5-8; clone_size: -; cdr3_aa: CASSFGVGAGEETQYF; cdr3_nt: TGTGCCAGCAGCTTCGGGGTGGGAGCGGGAGAAGAGACCCAGTACTTC
j_call: TRBJ1-1; d_call: -; v_call: TRBV27; clone_size: -; cdr3_aa: CASSLLGAGENTEAFF; cdr3_nt: TGTGCCAGCAGTTTATTAGGGGCAGGGGAGAACACTGAAGCTTTCTTT